This TCR beta chain was captured in a study of blood T cell repertoires in COVID-19. Study context: There were acute and convalescent COVID-19 samples, and they came from the United States, Italy and Spain.

Method: immunoSEQ multiplex PCR; TCRdb's copy keeps in-frame clones and lacks some. Among 250,000 or so clones listed, around 87% were seen once. V was shortened by 0 bases and J by 4 bases, with 12 bases between the two germline ends. The CDR3 sequence is 15 residues long. Germline lookup yields CDR1 MGHRA and CDR2 YSYEKL. The gene calls are TRBV4-1 and TRBJ1-2; maybe TRBD1 (5 bases). What was sequenced was peripheral blood. This receptor was identified in a woman aged 55-75 years with COVID-19, enrolled during active disease. CDR3 coding DNA: TGCGCCAGCAGCCAAGAAGGGGAACCTTTCTATGGCTACACCTTC. Its translation: CASSQEGEPFYGYTF.